The 23 T cell receptor beta chains below come from one sample, sequenced in a study of T cells in Graves' hyperthyroidism and ophthalmopathy. There were TCR beta CDR3 regions amplified from RNA transcripts. HTBI primers drove first-round RT-PCR of the TCR CDR3. TCRdb independently ran MiXCR on the multiplex PCR reads; one entry per CDR3 protein. Counted here are about 320,000 distinct CDR3 sequences, around a sixth occurring once; the ten biggest clones make up around a third. Sequenced sample: blood. These receptors originate from a man younger than 45 with Graves' hyperthyroidism.

Only a few counts were recorded for this clonotype. This chain connects TRBV2 to TRBJ1-1; 7 positions agree with TRBD1. The trim removed 9 bases at V and 0 bases at J, leaving 4 bases unmatched. Germline V CDR1 and CDR2: SNHLY, FYNNEI. The CDR3 has 13 residues. CDR3 sequence: CASTGEVNTEAFF. The CDR3 DNA sequence: TGTGCCAGTACAGGGGAGGTGAACACTGAAGCTTTCTTT.

This clonotype was seen many times. V and J are TRBV30 and TRBJ1-1, with D possibly TRBD1 on 5 matching bases. The CDR3 is 14 residues long. The germline CDR1 and CDR2 sequences are GTSNPN and SVGIG (reference sequence). Trimming removed 4 bases at V and 5 bases at J, with 17 bases between. DNA of the CDR3: TGTGCCTGGAAAGTCGGGGCAGGGTGGACTGAAGCTTTCTTT. Amino acids: CAWKVGAGWTEAFF.

The chain couples TRBV5-8 to TRBJ2-1; weak D call: TRBD1 (5 bases). Between the trimmed V and J ends, which lost 0 bases and 9 bases, there was a span of 10 bases. The CDR3 runs 13 residues. Germline V CDR1 and CDR2: SGHTS, YDEGEE. CDR3 sequence (DNA): TGTGCCAGCAGCTTGGCCAGCAGGGTTGAGCAGTTCTTC. It codes for CASSLASRVEQFF.

The chain links TRBV10-3 to TRBJ1-1, with D perhaps TRBD1 (5 bases). Germline assignment: CDR1 ENHRY and CDR2 SYGVKD. Trimming took off 4 bases at V and 1 base at J, with 7 bases between the two ends. This CDR3 region has 13 residues. CDR3 region: CAISGQQNTEAFF. DNA for the CDR3: TGTGCCATCAGTGGACAGCAGAACACTGAAGCTTTCTTT.

This clonotype came up many times. The V gene is TRBV11-1, the J gene TRBJ2-1; TRBD1 matches at 8 bases. J gave up 4 bases and V 1 base, and 6 bases lay outside the gene matches. Germline CDR1 and CDR2: SGHAT and FQDESV (reference sequence). The CDR3 spans 16 residues. The CDR3 here is CASSLGWDRLYNEQFF. The CDR3 DNA reads as TGTGCCAGCAGCTTAGGTTGGGACAGGCTATACAATGAGCAGTTCTTC.

This clonotype was detected many times. An end of the junction does not agree with germline; a read error may underlie this. V usage is TRBV30 and J usage is TRBJ1-2, with TRBD1 as a possible D gene (5 bases). This CDR3 has 13 residues. The germline gives CDR1 GTSNPN, CDR2 SVGIG (reference sequence). CDR3 protein: CLFQDILLGGYTF. In DNA, the CDR3 is TGCCTTTTCCAGGACATCCTCCTGGGTGGCTACACCTTC.

This clonotype has only a few counts. V and J are TRBV7-3 and TRBJ2-3, with TRBD2 matching over 12 bases. The CDR3 has 15 amino acids. Germline values: CDR1 SGHTA, CDR2 FQGTGA. V was clipped by 5 bases and J by 6 bases; unmatched bases: 6. The CDR3 coding sequence is TGTGCCAGCAGCCTTACTAGCGGGAGGTCTGATACGCAGTATTTT. It encodes CASSLTSGRSDTQYF. Together with reference TRBV7-3 and TRBJ2-3, the CDR3 gives the full variable domain: GAGVSQTPSNKVTEKGKYVELRCDPISGHTALYWYRQSLGQGPEFLIYFQGTGAADDSGLPNDRFFAVRPEGSVSTLKIQRTERGDSAVYLCASSLTSGRSDTQYFGPGTRLTVL.

There are a few counts of this clonotype. The gene calls are TRBV9 and TRBJ2-7; 8 bases match TRBD1. V lost 3 bases to trimming and J lost 3 bases; unmatched junction nucleotides: 5. Germline V gene data show CDR1 as SGDLS and CDR2 as YYNGEE. The length of the CDR3 is 14 residues. The CDR3 nucleotides read TGTGCCAGCAGCGCCGGGACAGGCTTCTACGAGCAGTACTTC. Its translation is CASSAGTGFYEQYF.

The sample holds a few counts of this clonotype. CDR3 region: CASTPGAGRETQYF. For the CDR3, the DNA is TGCGCCAGCACCCCGGGGGCGGGAAGGGAGACCCAGTACTTC. The rearrangement links TRBV5-1 to TRBJ2-5, with D perhaps TRBD1 or TRBD2 (6 bases each). Trimming shortened V by 6 bases and J by 5 bases, and 17 bases separated the two germline ends. Per germline, CDR1 SGHRS and CDR2 YFSETQ. The CDR3 has 14 residues.

The chain combines TRBV20-1 with TRBJ2-3, with D perhaps TRBD2 (5 bases). The germline V gene encodes CDR1 DFQATT and CDR2 SNEGSKA (reference sequence). The CDR3 totals 14 residues. The V end was cut by 6 bases, the J end by 3 bases, with 16 bases between. CDR3: CSAPTGLVTDTQYF. The CDR3 nucleotides are TGCAGTGCCCCTACTGGACTGGTTACAGATACGCAGTATTTT.

This chain connects TRBV7-8 to TRBJ2-5; D is undetermined. Germline CDR1 is SGHVS and CDR2 is FQNEAQ. The V and J ends lost 2 bases and 4 bases respectively, with 11 bases between them. This CDR3 has 14 amino acids. The CDR3 loop reads CASSLFTPGETQYF. The CDR3 DNA reads TGTGCCAGCAGCTTATTTACCCCCGGAGAGACCCAGTACTTC. The full variable domain, in which reference TRBV7-8 and TRBJ2-5 provide the parts outside the CDR3, is GAGVSQSPRYKVAKRGQDVALRCDPISGHVSLFWYQQALGQGPEFLTYFQNEAQLDKSGLPSDRFFAERPEGSVSTLKIQRTQQEDSAVYLCASSLFTPGETQYFGPGTRLLVL.

This clonotype was picked up a small number of times. The chain combines TRBV20-1 with TRBJ2-7; D ambiguous. Between the trimmed V and J ends, which lost 6 bases and 0 bases, there was a span of 18 bases. The CDR3 is made up of 15 amino acids. CDR1 DFQATT and CDR2 SNEGSKA come from the germline V gene (reference sequence). DNA for the CDR3: TGCAGTGCAGGAGCCTCAAATCGTCACTCCTACGAGCAGTACTTC. Amino acids: CSAGASNRHSYEQYF.

The chain is built from TRBV27 and TRBJ1-5; 11 bases map to TRBD1. The CDR3 loop spans 16 amino acids. Germline V lookup: CDR1 MNHEY, CDR2 SMNVEV (reference sequence). The junction had 8 bases not matched to a gene; V was cut back by 4 bases and J by 6 bases. CDR3 protein: CASSSQTGTGGQPQHF. The CDR3, as DNA: TGTGCCAGCAGTTCACAAACCGGGACAGGGGGTCAGCCCCAGCATTTT.

At least ten counts were recorded for this clonotype. The chain employs TRBV11-2 and TRBJ2-4; no clear D. CDR3 size: 14 residues. Germline loops: CDR1 SGHAT, CDR2 FQNNGV. Trimming cost V 5 bases and J 2 bases, with 10 bases left between them. The CDR3: CASSPDGTKNIQYF. The DNA of the CDR3 is TGTGCCAGCAGCCCGGACGGCACCAAAAACATTCAGTACTTC.

This clonotype was picked up a small number of times. The V call is TRBV7-2, the J call TRBJ2-2, with D unclear. The V and J ends lost 1 base and 8 bases respectively, with 8 bases between them. Germline V gives CDR1 SGHTA, CDR2 FQGNSA. CDR3 length equals 13 residues. CDR3 bases: TGTGCCAGCAGCTTAGTGGAGTCGGGGGAGCTGTTTTTT. Its protein product is CASSLVESGELFF.

Concerning this clonotype: An end of the junction does not agree with germline; a read error may underlie this. J is TRBJ2-5 and V is TRBV28, with D tentatively TRBD1 or TRBD2 (5 bases each). In germline, CDR1 is MDHEN, CDR2 SYDVKM. CDR3 length equals 14 residues. In nucleotides, the CDR3 is TGTGCCAGCGGTTTGTGGGGGATGGGAGAGACCCAGTACTTC. Protein: CASGLWGMGETQYF.

The sample holds many counts of this clonotype. The genes are TRBV3-1 and TRBJ2-7, with 15 bases fitting TRBD2. Germline CDR1 and CDR2: LGHDT and YNNKEL (reference sequence). V lost 4 bases, J lost 8 bases, and 9 bases stayed unmatched. This CDR3 has 16 residues. The CDR3 sequence: CASSLIGTSGRTKQYF. The CDR3 DNA reads as TGTGCCAGCAGCCTCATCGGGACTAGCGGGAGGACAAAGCAGTACTTC.

This clonotype showed up just a few times. The chain carries TRBV19 and TRBJ2-1; the D is unclear. The CDR3 consists of 15 residues. Germline V lookup: CDR1 LNHDA, CDR2 SQIVND (reference sequence). The V end was cut by 3 bases, the J end by 4 bases, with 13 bases between. CDR3 in DNA: TGTGCCAGTAGTATGGGCAGTGGGCTTTACAATGAGCAGTTCTTC. Protein product: CASSMGSGLYNEQFF. Combining the CDR3 with reference TRBV19 and TRBJ2-1 gives the whole variable domain DGGITQSPKYLFRKEGQNVTLSCEQNLNHDAMYWYRQDPGQGLRLIYYSQIVNDFQKGDIAEGYSVSREKKESFPLTVTSAQKNPTAFYLCASSMGSGLYNEQFFGPGTRLTVL.

The chain joins TRBV6-1 to TRBJ2-3; TRBD1 agrees at 10 bases. The germline gives CDR1 MNHNS, CDR2 SASEGT. Losses at the gene ends were 6 bases for V and 6 bases for J; bases not matched to a gene: 6. This CDR3 has 14 amino acids. The CDR3 bases are TGTGCCAGCAGCCGGGACAGGGGTTATGATACGCAGTATTTT. This codes for CASSRDRGYDTQYF.

J is TRBJ2-3 and V is TRBV12-3 or TRBV12-4; TRBD2 is a possible D gene (5 bases). The length of the CDR3 is 14 residues. V lost 6 bases, J lost 5 bases, and 15 bases lay in between. The CDR3 DNA is TGTGCCAGCAGGAGCGGTTCTGGCATAGATACGCAGTATTTT. Translating gives CASRSGSGIDTQYF.

This clonotype has at least ten counts. The V gene is TRBV15, the J gene TRBJ2-7, with 9 bases lining up with TRBD1. This CDR3 has 14 amino acids. Germline assignment: CDR1 LNHNV and CDR2 YYDKDF (reference sequence). With 3 bases clipped from V and 4 bases from J, the junction kept 4 bases outside the gene matches. CDR3 protein: CATSSGTGIYEQYF. The CDR3, as DNA: TGTGCCACCAGCAGCGGGACAGGGATTTACGAGCAGTACTTC.

At least ten counts were recorded for this clonotype. This sequence joins TRBV9 and TRBJ1-4; D call uncertain. The CDR3 extends over 13 amino acids. Trimming cost V 0 bases and J 10 bases, with 10 bases left between them. From germline, CDR1 is SGDLS and CDR2 YYNGEE. CDR3 DNA: TGTGCCAGCAGCGTAGAGAAGGTCGGAAAACTGTTTTTT. Its protein product is CASSVEKVGKLFF.

This clonotype turned up a few times. V is TRBV7-2 and J is TRBJ1-6, with D possibly TRBD1 on 6 matching bases. The germline gives CDR1 SGHTA, CDR2 FQGNSA. V shed 5 bases and J shed 9 bases, with 26 bases lying between them. The CDR3 runs 18 residues. CDR3 protein: CASSPQGMISFSSSPLHF. The CDR3 DNA reads as TGTGCCAGCAGCCCCCAGGGGATGATAAGCTTTAGCAGTTCACCCCTCCACTTT.